These 32 T cell receptor beta chains share one sample of origin, sequenced in a study of radiation and T cells in renal cell carcinoma. Data came from immunoSEQ multiplex PCR; TCRdb stores just in-frame clones and leaves some out. The top ten clones hold 10% to 15% of a sample with around 15,000 clones, around 50% of them seen once. The treatment here: treatment-naive control, cytoreductive nephrectomy. The source was tumor tissue, collected from a patient whose treatment was nephrectomy without radiotherapy. The receptors derive from a man in his fifties or sixties with renal cell carcinoma.

Judged by abundance, this clone is medium-sized (0.01 to 0.1%). The J gene is TRBJ1-5, the V gene TRBV19; TRBD1 might be the D (6 bases). Germline CDR1 is LNHDA and CDR2 is SQIVND (reference sequence). The CDR3 has 13 residues. V gave up 4 bases and J gave up 6 bases, with 10 bases separating them. DNA of the CDR3: TGTGCCAGTAGTAAGGGGGGGCCTCAGCCCCAGCATTTT. This codes for CASSKGGPQPQHF.

The table lists this clone with a few counts. The chain links TRBV2 to TRBJ1-4; 11 bases map to TRBD1. Losses at the gene ends were 1 base for V and 8 bases for J; bases not matched to a gene: 3. The CDR3 covers 15 residues. Germline V gene data show CDR1 as SNHLY and CDR2 as FYNNEI. The CDR3 DNA reads TGTGCCAGCAGTGAAGGGACAGGGGGCGGGGAAAAACTGTTTTTT. This codes for CASSEGTGGGEKLFF.

This clone was observed a handful of times. The chain uses TRBV29-1 and TRBJ2-7; 8 positions match TRBD1. The CDR3 is made up of 13 amino acids. With V trimmed by 4 bases and J by 1 base, 3 bases remained unmatched. Per the germline V gene, CDR1 is SQVTM and CDR2 is ANQGSEA. This CDR3 is CSVVRGQSYEQYF. The CDR3 region has the DNA TGCAGCGTTGTCAGGGGGCAATCCTACGAGCAGTACTTC.

The chain uses TRBV1 and TRBJ2-3; the table's D gene call, TRBD1, was not cross checked with the DNA. TRBV1 is a listed pseudogene. The CDR3 has 16 amino acids. The CDR3 nucleotides read TGCACCAGCAGCCAAGTCAGACAGCTAAACACAGATACGCAGTATTTT. It encodes CTSSQVRQLNTDTQYF.

V is TRBV5-1 and J is TRBJ1-2, with TRBD1 as a possible D gene (5 bases). Trimming left V 0 bases short and J 1 base short, with 10 bases between. The germline V gene encodes CDR1 SGHRS and CDR2 YFSETQ. The CDR3 runs to 15 residues. This CDR3 reads CASSLDGADNYGYTF. The CDR3 DNA follows: TGCGCCAGCAGCTTGGACGGGGCAGATAACTATGGCTACACCTTC. Drawing the rest from reference TRBV5-1 and TRBJ1-2, the complete variable domain is KAGVTQTPRYLIKTRGQQVTLSCSPISGHRSVSWYQQTPGQGLQFLFEYFSETQRNKGNFPGRFSGRQFSNSRSEMNVSTLELGDSALYLCASSLDGADNYGYTFGSGTRLTVV.

There are a few counts of this clone. The CDR3 sequence is CASSNPGYNEKLFF. The CDR3 DNA reads as TGTGCCAGTAGTAATCCAGGTTATAATGAAAAACTGTTTTTT. The gene calls are TRBV19 and TRBJ1-4; D is undetermined. V lost 4 bases and J lost 4, with 10 bases in between. Germline V gives CDR1 LNHDA, CDR2 SQIVND (reference sequence). The CDR3 runs 14 residues.

The chain uses TRBV5-1 and TRBJ2-7; D gene unclear. The CDR3 runs to 14 residues. V dropped 2 bases and J dropped 2 bases, with 11 bases sitting between them. Germline V lookup: CDR1 SGHRS, CDR2 YFSETQ. CDR3 coding DNA: TGCGCCAGCAGCTTCATTGACGGACCCTACGAGCAGTACTTC. Amino acids: CASSFIDGPYEQYF.

This chain links TRBV18 with TRBJ1-2; weak D call: TRBD1 (5 bases). Per the germline V gene, CDR1 is KGHSH and CDR2 is LQKENI. Trimming took off 1 base at V and 6 bases at J, with 9 bases between the two ends. CDR3 size: 13 residues. The DNA for the CDR3 is TGTGCCAGCTCACCACTCGGCAGGGATGGCTACACCTTC. Translating gives CASSPLGRDGYTF.

This clone was recorded only once. J is TRBJ1-5 and V is TRBV18; 10 nucleotides agree with TRBD1. The junction had 8 bases not matched to a gene; V was cut back by 3 bases and J by 3 bases. This CDR3 comprises 17 residues. CDR1 and CDR2 (germline): KGHSH, LQKENI. The CDR3 sequence: CASSPLAGQGSNQPQHF. The CDR3 DNA follows: TGTGCCAGCTCACCTTTAGCGGGACAGGGGTCCAATCAGCCCCAGCATTTT.

This clone is medium-sized within its sample. The rearrangement uses TRBV5-6 and TRBJ1-4; D not certain. The CDR3 consists of 14 residues. Germline values: CDR1 SGHDT, CDR2 YYEEEE. Trimming took off 0 bases at V and 2 bases at J, with 5 bases between the two ends. This CDR3 is CASSLGRTNEKLFF. DNA for the CDR3: TGTGCCAGCAGCTTGGGACGGACTAATGAAAAACTGTTTTTT.

The chain uses TRBV7-2 and TRBJ2-3; D unclear. This CDR3 region has 15 residues. From germline, CDR1 is SGHTA and CDR2 FQGNSA. Trimming shortened V by 1 base and J by 2 bases, and 10 bases separated the two germline ends. The CDR3 here is CASSLGAHATDTQYF. CDR3 DNA: TGTGCCAGCAGCTTAGGGGCCCATGCCACAGATACGCAGTATTTT.

This clone is medium-sized in the sample. V gene TRBV21-1 combines with J gene TRBJ1-1; the DNA was not used to check the table's D call, TRBD1. TRBV21-1 has pseudogene status. CDR3 length: 15 residues. The CDR3 spells CASSKVDRTSTEAFF. CDR3 nucleotides: TGTGCCAGCAGCAAAGTGGACAGGACGAGCACTGAAGCTTTCTTT.

The rearrangement uses TRBV6-5 and TRBJ1-1; tentative D call: TRBD1 (6 bases). Trimming cost V 3 bases and J 3 bases, with 8 bases left between them. CDR1 MNHEY and CDR2 SVGAGI come from the germline V gene. The CDR3 has 13 amino acids. The chain's CDR3 is CASSYGGYTEAFF. CDR3 DNA sequence: TGTGCCAGCAGTTATGGGGGCTACACTGAAGCTTTCTTT.

This clone was observed a few times. V and J are TRBV29-1 and TRBJ2-3; 12 bases are shared with TRBD2. Looked up from germline, CDR1 is SQVTM and CDR2 is ANQGSEA. CDR3 length: 17 amino acids. Trimming removed 4 bases from V and 0 bases from J; junction bases left unmatched: 8. CDR3 sequence (DNA): TGCAGCGTTGCAGGGCTAGCGGGGGGGACTAGCACAGATACGCAGTATTTT. Translated, it gives CSVAGLAGGTSTDTQYF.

This clone has just a few counts. The chain combines TRBV5-1 with TRBJ1-3; TRBD1 agrees at 7 bases. This CDR3 region has 16 residues. CDR1 is SGHRS, CDR2 YFSETQ, per germline. Trimming at V came to 0 bases and at J to 3 bases, leaving 6 bases not matched to a gene. For the CDR3, the DNA is TGCGCCAGCAGCTTGGCACCGACAGGGAGTGGAAACACCATATATTTT. It translates to CASSLAPTGSGNTIYF.

This clone came up a few times. V and J are TRBV5-4 and TRBJ2-1; weak D call: TRBD2 (6 bases). The germline gives CDR1 SGHNT, CDR2 YYREEE (reference sequence). The CDR3 has 15 residues. V lost 4 bases and J 1 base, leaving 12 bases between the germline ends. CDR3 protein: CASSTGGESYNEQFF. DNA of the CDR3: TGTGCCAGCAGCACCGGCGGGGAATCCTACAATGAGCAGTTCTTC.

The chain links TRBV5-6 to TRBJ1-2; 7 bases are shared with TRBD1. CDR1 and CDR2 (germline): SGHDT, YYEEEE. J gave up 7 bases and V 1 base, and 4 bases lay outside the gene matches. The CDR3 sequence is 13 residues long. In DNA form, the CDR3 reads TGTGCCAGCAGCTTGAGGCCAGGGGGTGGCTACACCTTC. It codes for CASSLRPGGGYTF. Combining the CDR3 with reference TRBV5-6 and TRBJ1-2 gives the whole variable domain DAGVTQSPTHLIKTRGQQVTLRCSPKSGHDTVSWYQQALGQGPQFIFQYYEEEERQRGNFPDRFSGHQFPNYSSELNVNALLLGDSALYLCASSLRPGGGYTFGSGTRLTVV.

In this sample, this clone turned up a few times. The rearrangement links TRBV7-9 to TRBJ1-1; D unclear. Germline V gene lookup returns CDR1 SEHNR and CDR2 FQNEAQ (reference sequence). With 3 bases removed from V and 6 bases from J, the gap between germline ends came to 8 bases. This CDR3 is 12 amino acids long. Here the CDR3 DNA reads TGTGCCAGCAGCTTCCAGCGGGCTGAAGCTTTCTTT. Translated, it gives CASSFQRAEAFF.

The table lists this clone with a count of one. The chain recombines TRBV14 with TRBJ1-1, with TRBD1 matching 7 bases. In germline, CDR1 is SGHDN, CDR2 FVKESK. The J segment lost 6 bases and the V segment lost 4 bases, leaving 11 bases of the junction unmatched. The CDR3 covers 15 residues. CDR3 coding DNA: TGTGCCAGCAGCCTGACGACAGGGAACACAGCTGAAGCTTTCTTT. Its translation is CASSLTTGNTAEAFF.

V gene TRBV5-4 combines with J gene TRBJ1-4, with 10 positions matching TRBD1. CDR3 length: 15 amino acids. Germline lookup yields CDR1 SGHNT and CDR2 YYREEE (reference sequence). The V and J ends lost 3 bases and 7 bases, in that order; junction bases with no gene match: 6. The CDR3 region has the DNA TGTGCCAGCAGCTCCAGACAGGGGGCGGGTGAAAAACTGTTTTTT. Translating gives CASSSRQGAGEKLFF.

V usage is TRBV5-1 and J usage is TRBJ1-6; D is ambiguous. There are 15 residues in the CDR3. Germline CDR1 is SGHRS and CDR2 is YFSETQ. Trimming shortened V by 2 bases and J by 7 bases, and 13 bases separated the two germline ends. The CDR3, as DNA: TGCGCCAGCAGCTTAAGAGGTGGAGAGAATTCACCCCTCCACTTT. This codes for CASSLRGGENSPLHF. Filled out from reference TRBV5-1 and TRBJ1-6, the complete variable domain reads KAGVTQTPRYLIKTRGQQVTLSCSPISGHRSVSWYQQTPGQGLQFLFEYFSETQRNKGNFPGRFSGRQFSNSRSEMNVSTLELGDSALYLCASSLRGGENSPLHFGNGTRLTVT.

The V and J genes are TRBV6-6 and TRBJ2-3; tentatively, D is TRBD2 (5 bases). CDR3 size: 16 residues. V was clipped by 6 bases and J by 0 bases, with 16 bases between them. Germline loops: CDR1 MNHNY, CDR2 SVGAGI (reference sequence). The CDR3 here is CASRLDGAASTDTQYF. The CDR3 region has the DNA TGTGCCAGCAGACTAGACGGAGCGGCTAGCACAGATACGCAGTATTTT.

This clone has only one observation. The J gene is TRBJ2-4, the V gene TRBV4-1; 15 bases match TRBD2. This CDR3 has 17 residues. CDR1 is MGHRA and CDR2 is YSYEKL in the germline V gene. V gave up 1 base and J gave up 9 bases; unmatched junction bases: 7. CDR3 in amino acids: CASSQGGLAGGLTIQYF. The CDR3 bases are TGCGCCAGCAGCCAAGGAGGACTAGCGGGGGGGCTTACCATTCAGTACTTC.

This chain uses TRBV6-5 with TRBJ1-6; 9 bases align to TRBD1. CDR1 is MNHEY, CDR2 SVGAGI, per germline. J gave up 9 bases and V 5 bases, and 5 bases lay outside the gene matches. The CDR3 extends over 14 amino acids. The CDR3 loop reads CASSNRQGGSPLHF. The CDR3, as DNA: TGTGCCAGCAGTAACCGACAGGGGGGTTCACCCCTCCACTTT.

The V call is TRBV6-1, the J call TRBJ2-7; the D is unclear. With 0 bases removed from V and 9 bases from J, the gap between germline ends came to 9 bases. CDR3 size: 12 residues. CDR1 is MNHNS and CDR2 is SASEGT in the germline V gene. The CDR3 DNA reads as TGTGCCAGCAGTGAAGCCTTGTCGGGGCAGTACTTC. This gives the protein CASSEALSGQYF.

Of note for this clone: One junction end disagrees with the germline gene, perhaps due to a read error. The V and J genes are TRBV30 and TRBJ2-2; D is possibly TRBD2 (5 bases). Per germline, CDR1 GTSNPN and CDR2 SVGIG (reference sequence). The CDR3 runs 11 residues. CDR3 protein: CAWNPDRGAVF. The CDR3 nucleotides read TGTGCCTGGAACCCGGACCGGGGAGCTGTTTTT.

This clone showed up just a few times. A read error may be the cause here, since a much bigger clone is one base away. The chain carries TRBV7-9 and TRBJ1-1; D call uncertain. This CDR3 region has 11 residues. Trimming cost V 2 bases and J 7 bases, with 5 bases left between them. CDR1 is SEHNR, CDR2 FQNEAQ, per germline (reference sequence). This CDR3 reads CASSLWGEAFF. The CDR3 DNA sequence: TGTGCCAGCAGCTTATGGGGTGAAGCTTTCTTT.

V gene TRBV11-2 combines with J gene TRBJ2-1; a weak D match, TRBD2 (6 bases). The CDR3 is 16 amino acids. Germline V gene sequence: CDR1 SGHAT, CDR2 FQNNGV. V lost 5 bases and J lost 0, with 14 bases in between. The CDR3 DNA sequence: TGTGCCAGCAGCGCGGGGTACACCAGCTCCTACAATGAGCAGTTCTTC. Its protein is CASSAGYTSSYNEQFF.

Here the CDR3 DNA reads TGTGCCAGTAGTATCTCAACAGCGAACACTGAAGCTTTCTTT. Protein: CASSISTANTEAFF. The chain links TRBV19 to TRBJ1-1; D uncertain. The CDR3 covers 14 residues. Germline CDR1 LNHDA, CDR2 SQIVND (reference sequence). V lost 3 bases to trimming and J lost 1 base, with 9 bases between them. The whole variable domain, filled in from reference TRBV19 and TRBJ1-1, reads DGGITQSPKYLFRKEGQNVTLSCEQNLNHDAMYWYRQDPGQGLRLIYYSQIVNDFQKGDIAEGYSVSREKKESFPLTVTSAQKNPTAFYLCASSISTANTEAFFGQGTRLTVV.

By share, this clone ranks as medium-sized. V usage is TRBV5-4 and J usage is TRBJ1-2; D gene uncertain. Looked up from germline, CDR1 is SGHNT and CDR2 is YYREEE (reference sequence). The CDR3 is 15 residues long. Trimming pared 6 bases from V and 8 bases from J, leaving 23 bases between. The chain's CDR3 is CASTLRGSGQYGYTF. CDR3 bases: TGTGCCAGCACCCTCCGGGGATCGGGCCAATACGGCTACACCTTC.

This rearrangement joins TRBV25-1 to TRBJ2-7, with D hard to call. The V gene's germline CDR1 is MGHDK and CDR2 SYGVNS. CDR3 length equals 13 residues. The V end lost 3 bases, the J end lost 9 bases, and 15 bases lay between the germline ends. CDR3 in DNA: TGTGCCAGCAGTGAGCCCCGCCAGGTCGGGCAGTACTTC. This gives the protein CASSEPRQVGQYF.

This clone has a handful of counts. This chain links TRBV30 with TRBJ2-7; 9 bases agree with TRBD1. Looked up from germline, CDR1 is GTSNPN and CDR2 is SVGIG (reference sequence). Trimming took 5 bases from V and 6 from J; bases not matched to a gene: 14. There are 15 residues in the CDR3. The CDR3 region has the DNA TGTGCCTGGGACAGGGGGACATCCTTGGGAGGCGAGCAGTACTTC. Amino acids: CAWDRGTSLGGEQYF. The complete variable domain, with remaining parts taken from reference TRBV30 and TRBJ2-7, reads SQTIHQWPATLVQPVGSPLSLECTVEGTSNPNLYWYRQAAGRGLQLLFYSVGIGQISSEVPQNLSASRPQDRQFILSSKKLLLSDSGFYLCAWDRGTSLGGEQYFGPGTRLTVT.